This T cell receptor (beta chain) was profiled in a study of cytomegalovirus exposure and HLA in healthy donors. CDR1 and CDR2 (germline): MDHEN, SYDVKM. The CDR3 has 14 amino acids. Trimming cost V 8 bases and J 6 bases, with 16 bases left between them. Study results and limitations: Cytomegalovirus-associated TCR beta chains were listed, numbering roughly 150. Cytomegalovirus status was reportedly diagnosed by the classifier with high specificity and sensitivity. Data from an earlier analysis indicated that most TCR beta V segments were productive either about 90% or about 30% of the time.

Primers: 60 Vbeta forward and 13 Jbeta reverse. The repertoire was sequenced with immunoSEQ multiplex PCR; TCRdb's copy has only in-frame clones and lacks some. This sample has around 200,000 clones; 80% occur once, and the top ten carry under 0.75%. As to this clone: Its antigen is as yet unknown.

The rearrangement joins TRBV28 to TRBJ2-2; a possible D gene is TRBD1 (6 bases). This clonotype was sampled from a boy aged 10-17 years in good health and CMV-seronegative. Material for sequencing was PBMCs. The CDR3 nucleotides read TGTGCCAGCGGACAATACAGGGTCTCCGGGGAGCTGTTTTTT. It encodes CASGQYRVSGELFF.